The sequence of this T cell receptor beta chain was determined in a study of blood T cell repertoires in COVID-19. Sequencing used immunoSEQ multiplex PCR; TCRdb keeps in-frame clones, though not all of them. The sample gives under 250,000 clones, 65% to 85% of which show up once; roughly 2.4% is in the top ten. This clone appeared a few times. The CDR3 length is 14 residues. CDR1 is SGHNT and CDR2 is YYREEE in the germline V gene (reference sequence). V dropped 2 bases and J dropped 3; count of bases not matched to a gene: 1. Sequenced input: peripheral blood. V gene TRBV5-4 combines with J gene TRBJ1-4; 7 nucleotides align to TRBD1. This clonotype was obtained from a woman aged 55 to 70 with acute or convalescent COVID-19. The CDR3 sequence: CASSFRGPNEKLFF. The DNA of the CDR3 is TGTGCCAGCAGCTTTAGGGGGCCTAATGAAAAACTGTTTTTT.